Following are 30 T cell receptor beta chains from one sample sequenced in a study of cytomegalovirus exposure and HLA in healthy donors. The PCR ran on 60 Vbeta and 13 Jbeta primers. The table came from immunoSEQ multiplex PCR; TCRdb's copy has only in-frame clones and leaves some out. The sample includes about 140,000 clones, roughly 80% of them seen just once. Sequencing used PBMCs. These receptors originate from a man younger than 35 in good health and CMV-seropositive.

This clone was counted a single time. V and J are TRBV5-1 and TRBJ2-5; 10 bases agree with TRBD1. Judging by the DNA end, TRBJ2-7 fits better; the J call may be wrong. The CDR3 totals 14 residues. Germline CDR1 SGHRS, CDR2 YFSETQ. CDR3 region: CASSSKGTGDEQYF. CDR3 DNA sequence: TGCGCCAGCAGCTCAAAGGGGACAGGGGACGAGCAGTACTTC.

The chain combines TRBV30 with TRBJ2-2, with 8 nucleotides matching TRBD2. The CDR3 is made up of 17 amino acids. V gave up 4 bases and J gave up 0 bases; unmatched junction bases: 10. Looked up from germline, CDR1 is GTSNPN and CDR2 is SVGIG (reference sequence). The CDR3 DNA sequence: TGTGCCTGGATCCGGGGGGGGGTCGGGACGAACACCGGGGAGCTGTTTTTT. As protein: CAWIRGGVGTNTGELFF.

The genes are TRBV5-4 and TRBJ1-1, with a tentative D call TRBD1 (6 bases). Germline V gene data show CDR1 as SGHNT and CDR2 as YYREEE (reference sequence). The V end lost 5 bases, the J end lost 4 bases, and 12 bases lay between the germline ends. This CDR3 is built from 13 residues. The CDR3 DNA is TGTGCCAGCAGGAGGGACACAATCACTGAAGCTTTCTTT. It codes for CASRRDTITEAFF.

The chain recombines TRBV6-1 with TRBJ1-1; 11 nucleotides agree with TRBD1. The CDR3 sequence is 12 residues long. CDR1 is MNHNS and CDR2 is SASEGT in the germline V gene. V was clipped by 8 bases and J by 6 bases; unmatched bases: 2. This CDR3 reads CASGGQGAEAFF. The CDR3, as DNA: TGTGCCAGCGGGGGACAGGGGGCTGAAGCTTTCTTT.

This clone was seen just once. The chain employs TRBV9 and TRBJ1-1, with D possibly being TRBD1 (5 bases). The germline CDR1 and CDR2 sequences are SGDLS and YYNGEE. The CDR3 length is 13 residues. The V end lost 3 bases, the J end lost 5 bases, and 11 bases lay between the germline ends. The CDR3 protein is CASSGKKGTEAFF. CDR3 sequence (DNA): TGTGCCAGCAGCGGAAAGAAGGGGACTGAAGCTTTCTTT.

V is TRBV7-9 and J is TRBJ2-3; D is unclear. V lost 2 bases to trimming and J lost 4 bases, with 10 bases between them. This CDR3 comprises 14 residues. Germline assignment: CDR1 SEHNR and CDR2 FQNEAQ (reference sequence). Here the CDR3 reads CASSLSFSADTQYF. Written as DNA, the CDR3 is TGTGCCAGCAGCTTATCTTTCAGCGCAGATACGCAGTATTTT.

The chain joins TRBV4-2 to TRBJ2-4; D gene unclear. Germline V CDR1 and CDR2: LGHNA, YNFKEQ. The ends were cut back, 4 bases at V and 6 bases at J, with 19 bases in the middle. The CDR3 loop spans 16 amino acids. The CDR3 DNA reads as TGTGCCAGCAGCCCGACCCCGGCCCGGGTAGGAAACATTCAGTACTTC. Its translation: CASSPTPARVGNIQYF.

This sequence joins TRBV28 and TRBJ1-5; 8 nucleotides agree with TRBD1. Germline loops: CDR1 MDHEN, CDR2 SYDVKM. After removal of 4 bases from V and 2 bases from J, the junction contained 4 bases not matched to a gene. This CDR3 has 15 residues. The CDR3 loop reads CASSSPDRGNQPQHF. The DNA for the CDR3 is TGTGCCAGCAGTTCCCCGGACAGGGGCAATCAGCCCCAGCATTTT. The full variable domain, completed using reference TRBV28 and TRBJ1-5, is DVKVTQSSRYLVKRTGEKVFLECVQDMDHENMFWYRQDPGLGLRLIYFSYDVKMKEKGDIPEGYSVSREKKERFSLILESASTNQTSMYLCASSSPDRGNQPQHFGDGTRLSIL.

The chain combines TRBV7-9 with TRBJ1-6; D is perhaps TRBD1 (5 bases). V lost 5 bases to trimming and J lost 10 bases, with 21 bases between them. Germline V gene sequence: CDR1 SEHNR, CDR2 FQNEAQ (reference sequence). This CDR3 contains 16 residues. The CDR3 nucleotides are TGTGCCAGCAGCCCCACCCTGGGGGGTGAGCGCTCACCCCTCCACTTT. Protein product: CASSPTLGGERSPLHF.

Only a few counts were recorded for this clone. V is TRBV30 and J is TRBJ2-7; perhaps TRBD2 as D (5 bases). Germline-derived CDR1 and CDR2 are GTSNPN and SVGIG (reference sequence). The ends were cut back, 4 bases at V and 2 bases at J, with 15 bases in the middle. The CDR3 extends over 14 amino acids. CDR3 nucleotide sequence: TGTGCCTGGAAAACTGGCGGGTTCCCCTACGAGCAGTACTTC. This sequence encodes CAWKTGGFPYEQYF.

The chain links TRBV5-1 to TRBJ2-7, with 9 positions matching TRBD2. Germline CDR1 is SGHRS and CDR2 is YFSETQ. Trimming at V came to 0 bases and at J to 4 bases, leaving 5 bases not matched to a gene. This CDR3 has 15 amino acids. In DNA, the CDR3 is TGCGCCAGCAGCTTGGGGATTGGACTAGCGTACGAGCAGTACTTC. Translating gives CASSLGIGLAYEQYF.

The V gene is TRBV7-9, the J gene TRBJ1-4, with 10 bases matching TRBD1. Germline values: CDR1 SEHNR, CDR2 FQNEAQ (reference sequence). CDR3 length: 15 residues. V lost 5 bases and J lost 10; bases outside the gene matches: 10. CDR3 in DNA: TGTGCCAGCAGCGCCGGGGGGGACAGGGGCGGAAAACTGTTTTTT. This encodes CASSAGGDRGGKLFF.

The CDR3 loop is CAISEAGVGYEQYF. Written as DNA, the CDR3 is TGTGCCATCAGTGAGGCGGGAGTAGGCTACGAGCAGTACTTC. The genes are TRBV10-3 and TRBJ2-7; 7 bases fit TRBD2. Per the germline V gene, CDR1 is ENHRY and CDR2 is SYGVKD. The ends lost 2 bases at V and 3 bases at J; junction bases unmatched: 4. The CDR3 loop spans 14 amino acids.

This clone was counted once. The CDR3 coding sequence is TGTGCCAGCAGCCGAGAAGGACTAGCGGAGCCCTACGAGCAGTACTTC. This sequence encodes CASSREGLAEPYEQYF. J is TRBJ2-7 and V is TRBV4-2; 10 nucleotides match TRBD2. After removal of 4 bases from V and 2 bases from J, the junction contained 8 bases not matched to a gene. Germline values: CDR1 LGHNA, CDR2 YNFKEQ. This CDR3 is built from 16 residues.

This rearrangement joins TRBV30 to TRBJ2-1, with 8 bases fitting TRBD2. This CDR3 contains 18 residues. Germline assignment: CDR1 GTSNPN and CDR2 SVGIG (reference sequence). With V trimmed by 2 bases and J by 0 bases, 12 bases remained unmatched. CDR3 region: CAWSPLKLAVSSYNEQFF. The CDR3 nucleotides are TGTGCCTGGAGTCCCCTCAAACTAGCGGTGAGCTCCTACAATGAGCAGTTCTTC. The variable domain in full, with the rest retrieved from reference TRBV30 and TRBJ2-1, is SQTIHQWPATLVQPVGSPLSLECTVEGTSNPNLYWYRQAAGRGLQLLFYSVGIGQISSEVPQNLSASRPQDRQFILSSKKLLLSDSGFYLCAWSPLKLAVSSYNEQFFGPGTRLTVL.

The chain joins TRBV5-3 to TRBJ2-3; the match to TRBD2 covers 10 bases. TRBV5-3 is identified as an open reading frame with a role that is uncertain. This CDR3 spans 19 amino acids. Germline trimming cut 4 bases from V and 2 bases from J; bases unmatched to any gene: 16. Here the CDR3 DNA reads TGTGCCAGAAGCGTGGGGATCTTAGCGGGAGGATTAAACACAGATACGCAGTATTTT. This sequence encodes CARSVGILAGGLNTDTQYF.

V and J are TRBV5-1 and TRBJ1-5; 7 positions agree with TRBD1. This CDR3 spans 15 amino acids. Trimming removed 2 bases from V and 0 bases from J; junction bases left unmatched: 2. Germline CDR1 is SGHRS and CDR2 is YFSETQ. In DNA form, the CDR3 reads TGCGCCAGCAGCTTAGGGACAGATAGCAATCAGCCCCAGCATTTT. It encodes CASSLGTDSNQPQHF.

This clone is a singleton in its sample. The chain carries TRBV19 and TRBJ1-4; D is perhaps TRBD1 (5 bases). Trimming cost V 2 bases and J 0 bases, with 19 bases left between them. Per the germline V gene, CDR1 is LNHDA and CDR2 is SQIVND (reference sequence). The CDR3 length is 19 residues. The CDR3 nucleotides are TGTGCCAGTAGTATAAGGCCCCGACAGACCCGGGCAACTAATGAAAAACTGTTTTTT. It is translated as CASSIRPRQTRATNEKLFF. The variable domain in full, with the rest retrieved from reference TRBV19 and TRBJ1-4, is DGGITQSPKYLFRKEGQNVTLSCEQNLNHDAMYWYRQDPGQGLRLIYYSQIVNDFQKGDIAEGYSVSREKKESFPLTVTSAQKNPTAFYLCASSIRPRQTRATNEKLFFGSGTQLSVL.

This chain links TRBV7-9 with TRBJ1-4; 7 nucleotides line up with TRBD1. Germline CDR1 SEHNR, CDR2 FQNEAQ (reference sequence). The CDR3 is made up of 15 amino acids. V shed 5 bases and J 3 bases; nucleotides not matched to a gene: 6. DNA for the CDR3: TGTGCCAGCAGCGACGACAGGGTATCTAATGAAAAACTGTTTTTT. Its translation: CASSDDRVSNEKLFF.

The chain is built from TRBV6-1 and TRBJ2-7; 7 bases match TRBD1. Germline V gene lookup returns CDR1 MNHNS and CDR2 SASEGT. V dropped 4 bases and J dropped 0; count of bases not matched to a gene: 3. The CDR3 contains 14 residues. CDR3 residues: CASSVDRFSYEQYF. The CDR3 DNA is TGTGCCAGCAGTGTGGACAGGTTCTCCTACGAGCAGTACTTC.

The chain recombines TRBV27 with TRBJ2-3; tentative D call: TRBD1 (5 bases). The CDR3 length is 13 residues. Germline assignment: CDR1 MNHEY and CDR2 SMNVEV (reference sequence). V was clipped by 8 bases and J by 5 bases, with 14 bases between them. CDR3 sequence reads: CASRPGPQDTQYF. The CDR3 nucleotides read TGTGCCAGCCGACCAGGGCCACAAGATACGCAGTATTTT.

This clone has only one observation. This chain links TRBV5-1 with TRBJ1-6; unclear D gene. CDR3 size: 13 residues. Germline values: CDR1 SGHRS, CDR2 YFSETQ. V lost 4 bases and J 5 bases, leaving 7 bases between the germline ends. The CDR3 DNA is TGCGCCAGCAGCGGCAGCGATAATTCACCCCTCCACTTT. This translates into CASSGSDNSPLHF.

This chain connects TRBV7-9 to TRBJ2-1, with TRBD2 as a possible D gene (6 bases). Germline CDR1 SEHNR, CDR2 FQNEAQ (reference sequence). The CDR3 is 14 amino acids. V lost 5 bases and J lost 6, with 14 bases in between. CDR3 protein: CASSRDLPFNEQFF. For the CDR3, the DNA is TGTGCCAGCAGCCGGGACTTACCTTTCAATGAGCAGTTCTTC.

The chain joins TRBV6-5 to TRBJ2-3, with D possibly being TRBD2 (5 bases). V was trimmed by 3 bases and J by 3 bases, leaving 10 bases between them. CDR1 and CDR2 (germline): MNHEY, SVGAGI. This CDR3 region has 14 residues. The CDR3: CASSYGRLTDTQYF. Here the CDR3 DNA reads TGTGCCAGCAGTTATGGGAGACTAACAGATACGCAGTATTTT.

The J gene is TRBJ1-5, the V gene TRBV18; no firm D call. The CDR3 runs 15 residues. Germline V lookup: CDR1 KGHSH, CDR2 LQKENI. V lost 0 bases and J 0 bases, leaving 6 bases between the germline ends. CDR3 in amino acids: CASSPPGVSNQPQHF. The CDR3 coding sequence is TGTGCCAGCTCACCACCCGGGGTTAGCAATCAGCCCCAGCATTTT. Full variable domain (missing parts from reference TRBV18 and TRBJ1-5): NAGVMQNPRHLVRRRGQEARLRCSPMKGHSHVYWYRQLPEEGLKFMVYLQKENIIDESGMPKERFSAEFPKEGPSILRIQQVVRGDSAAYFCASSPPGVSNQPQHFGDGTRLSIL.

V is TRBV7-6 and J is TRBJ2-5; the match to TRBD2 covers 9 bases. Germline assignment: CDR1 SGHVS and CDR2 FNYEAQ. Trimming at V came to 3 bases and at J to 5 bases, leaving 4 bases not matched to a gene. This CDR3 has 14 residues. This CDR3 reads CASSFAGGSETQYF. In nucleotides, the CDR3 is TGTGCCAGCAGCTTCGCGGGAGGGTCCGAGACCCAGTACTTC.

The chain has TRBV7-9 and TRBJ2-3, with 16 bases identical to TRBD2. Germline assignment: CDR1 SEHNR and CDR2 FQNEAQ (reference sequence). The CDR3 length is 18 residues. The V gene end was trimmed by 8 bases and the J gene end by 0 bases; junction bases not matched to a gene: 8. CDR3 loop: CASQTGGLAGGSTDTQYF. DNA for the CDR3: TGTGCCAGCCAGACCGGGGGACTAGCGGGAGGGAGCACAGATACGCAGTATTTT.

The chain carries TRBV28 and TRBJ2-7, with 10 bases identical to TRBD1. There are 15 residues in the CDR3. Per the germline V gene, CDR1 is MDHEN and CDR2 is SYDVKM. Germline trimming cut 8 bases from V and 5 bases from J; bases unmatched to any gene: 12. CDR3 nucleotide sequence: TGTGCCAGCCGGGTGGGACAGGGGATAGGGGACGAGCAGTACTTC. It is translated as CASRVGQGIGDEQYF.

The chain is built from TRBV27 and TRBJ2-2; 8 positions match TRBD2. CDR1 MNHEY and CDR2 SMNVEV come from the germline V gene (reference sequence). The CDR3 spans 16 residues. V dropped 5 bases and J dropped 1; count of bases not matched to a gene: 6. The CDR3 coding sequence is TGTGCCAGCAGTACAGTAGCGGGATTGAACACCGGGGAGCTGTTTTTT. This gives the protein CASSTVAGLNTGELFF.

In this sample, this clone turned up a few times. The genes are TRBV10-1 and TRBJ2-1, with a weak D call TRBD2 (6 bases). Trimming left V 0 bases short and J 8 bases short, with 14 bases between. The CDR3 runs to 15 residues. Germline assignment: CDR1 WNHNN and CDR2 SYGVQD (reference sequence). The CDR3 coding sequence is TGCGCCAGCAGTGAGTCGTACGGAGGAGGGGATGAGCAGTTCTTC. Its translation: CASSESYGGGDEQFF.